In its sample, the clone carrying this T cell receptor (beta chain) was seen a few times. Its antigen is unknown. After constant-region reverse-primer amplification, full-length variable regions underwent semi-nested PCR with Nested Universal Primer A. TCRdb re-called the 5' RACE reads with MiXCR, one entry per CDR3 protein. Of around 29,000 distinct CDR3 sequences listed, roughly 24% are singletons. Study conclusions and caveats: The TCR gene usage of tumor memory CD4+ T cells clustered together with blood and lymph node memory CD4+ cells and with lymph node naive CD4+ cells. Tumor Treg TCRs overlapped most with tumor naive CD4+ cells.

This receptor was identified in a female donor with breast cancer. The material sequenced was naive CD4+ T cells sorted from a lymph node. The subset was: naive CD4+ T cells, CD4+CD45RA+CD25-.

The CDR3 bases are TGTGCCAGCAGCTCCCCACTAGCGGGGCAGTACAATGAGCAGTTCTTC. It specifies CASSSPLAGQYNEQFF. The V gene is TRBV7-8, the J gene TRBJ2-1; 10 bases are shared with TRBD2. This CDR3 is built from 16 residues. The trim removed 4 bases at V and 4 bases at J, leaving 7 bases unmatched. CDR1 SGHVS and CDR2 FQNEAQ come from the germline V gene.